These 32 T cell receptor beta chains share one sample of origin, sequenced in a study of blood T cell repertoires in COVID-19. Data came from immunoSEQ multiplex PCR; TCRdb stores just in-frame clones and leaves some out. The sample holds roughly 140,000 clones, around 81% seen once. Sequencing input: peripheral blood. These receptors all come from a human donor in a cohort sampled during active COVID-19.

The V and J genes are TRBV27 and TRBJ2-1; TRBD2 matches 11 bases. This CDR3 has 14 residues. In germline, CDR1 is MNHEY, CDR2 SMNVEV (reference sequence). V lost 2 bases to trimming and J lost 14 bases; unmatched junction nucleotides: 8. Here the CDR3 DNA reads TGTGCCAGCAGTTTAACCACTAGCGGGAGTCTGGAGTTCTTC. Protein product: CASSLTTSGSLEFF.

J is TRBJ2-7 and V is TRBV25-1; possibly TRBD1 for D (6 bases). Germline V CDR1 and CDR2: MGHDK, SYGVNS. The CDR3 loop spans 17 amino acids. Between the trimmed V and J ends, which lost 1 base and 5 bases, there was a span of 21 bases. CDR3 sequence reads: CASSELPVTGWSNEQYF. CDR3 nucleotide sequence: TGTGCCAGCAGTGAATTGCCCGTTACAGGGTGGAGCAACGAGCAGTACTTC.

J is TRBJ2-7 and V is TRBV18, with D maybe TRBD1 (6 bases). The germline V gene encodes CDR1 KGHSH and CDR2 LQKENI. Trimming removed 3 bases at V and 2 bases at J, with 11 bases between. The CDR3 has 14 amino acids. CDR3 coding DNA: TGTGCCAGCTCACCGGGGGCCGTTACCTACGAGCAGTACTTC. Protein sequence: CASSPGAVTYEQYF.

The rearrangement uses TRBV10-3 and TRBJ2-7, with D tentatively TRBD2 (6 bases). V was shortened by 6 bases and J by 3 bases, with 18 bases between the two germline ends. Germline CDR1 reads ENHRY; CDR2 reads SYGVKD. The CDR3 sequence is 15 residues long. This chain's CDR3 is CAIRSSGGDHYEQYF. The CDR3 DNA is TGTGCCATCAGAAGTAGCGGAGGGGATCACTACGAGCAGTACTTC.

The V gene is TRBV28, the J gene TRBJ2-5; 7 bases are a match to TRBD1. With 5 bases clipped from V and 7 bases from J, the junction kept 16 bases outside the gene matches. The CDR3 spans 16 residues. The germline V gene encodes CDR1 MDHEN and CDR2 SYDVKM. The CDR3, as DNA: TGTGCCAGCAGTCCCCGGGGACAGCGGTTGGTGGCGACCCAGTACTTC. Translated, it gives CASSPRGQRLVATQYF. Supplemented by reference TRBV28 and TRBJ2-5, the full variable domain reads DVKVTQSSRYLVKRTGEKVFLECVQDMDHENMFWYRQDPGLGLRLIYFSYDVKMKEKGDIPEGYSVSREKKERFSLILESASTNQTSMYLCASSPRGQRLVATQYFGPGTRLLVL.

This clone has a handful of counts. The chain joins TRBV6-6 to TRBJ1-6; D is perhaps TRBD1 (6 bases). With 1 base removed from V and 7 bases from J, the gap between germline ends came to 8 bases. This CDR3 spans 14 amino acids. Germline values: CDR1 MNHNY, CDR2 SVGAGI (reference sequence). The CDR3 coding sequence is TGTGCCAGCAGTTACTTTGGGGGCAATTCACCCCTCCACTTT. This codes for CASSYFGGNSPLHF.

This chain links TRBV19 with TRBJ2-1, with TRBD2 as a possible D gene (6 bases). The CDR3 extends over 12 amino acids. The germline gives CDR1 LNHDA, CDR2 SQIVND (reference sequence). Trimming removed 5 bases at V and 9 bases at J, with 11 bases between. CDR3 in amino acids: CASSRLVGEQFF. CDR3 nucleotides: TGTGCCAGTAGTCGACTAGTGGGTGAGCAGTTCTTC.

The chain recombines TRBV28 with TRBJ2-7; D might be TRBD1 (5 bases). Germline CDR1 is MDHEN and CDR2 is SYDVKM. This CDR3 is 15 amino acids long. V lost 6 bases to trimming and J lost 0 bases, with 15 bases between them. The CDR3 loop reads CASRTQGRASYEQYF. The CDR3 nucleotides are TGTGCCAGCAGGACCCAGGGTAGAGCCTCCTACGAGCAGTACTTC.

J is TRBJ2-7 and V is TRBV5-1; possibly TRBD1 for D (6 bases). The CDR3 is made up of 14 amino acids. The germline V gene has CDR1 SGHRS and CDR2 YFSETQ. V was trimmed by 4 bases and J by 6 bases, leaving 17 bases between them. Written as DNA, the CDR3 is TGCGCCAGCAGCCCCGGGACACCGGCGGGCGAGCAGTACTTC. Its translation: CASSPGTPAGEQYF.

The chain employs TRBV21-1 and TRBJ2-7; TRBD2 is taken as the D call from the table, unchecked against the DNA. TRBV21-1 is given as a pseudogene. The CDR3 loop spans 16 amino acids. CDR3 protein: CASSKGSGRGTYEQYF. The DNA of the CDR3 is TGTGCCAGCAGCAAAGGGAGCGGGAGGGGGACCTACGAGCAGTACTTC.

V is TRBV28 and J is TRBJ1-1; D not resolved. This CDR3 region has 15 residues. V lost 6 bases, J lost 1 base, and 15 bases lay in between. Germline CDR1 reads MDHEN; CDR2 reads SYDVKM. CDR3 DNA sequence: TGTGCCAGCAGCTACTGGTCGACTAAGAACACTGAAGCTTTCTTT. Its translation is CASSYWSTKNTEAFF. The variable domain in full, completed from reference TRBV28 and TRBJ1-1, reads DVKVTQSSRYLVKRTGEKVFLECVQDMDHENMFWYRQDPGLGLRLIYFSYDVKMKEKGDIPEGYSVSREKKERFSLILESASTNQTSMYLCASSYWSTKNTEAFFGQGTRLTVV.

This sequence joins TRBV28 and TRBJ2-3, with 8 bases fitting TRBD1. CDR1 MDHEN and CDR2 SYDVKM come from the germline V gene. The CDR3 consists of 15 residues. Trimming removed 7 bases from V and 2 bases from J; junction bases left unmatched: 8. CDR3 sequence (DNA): TGTGCCAGCATCGACCTGGACAGGGCCACAGATACGCAGTATTTT. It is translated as CASIDLDRATDTQYF. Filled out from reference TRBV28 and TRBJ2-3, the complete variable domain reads DVKVTQSSRYLVKRTGEKVFLECVQDMDHENMFWYRQDPGLGLRLIYFSYDVKMKEKGDIPEGYSVSREKKERFSLILESASTNQTSMYLCASIDLDRATDTQYFGPGTRLTVL.

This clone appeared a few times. CDR3 residues: CASSPVQGRYTIYF. Here the CDR3 DNA reads TGTGCCAGCAGTCCGGTACAGGGGAGGTACACCATATATTTT. The V call is TRBV28, the J call TRBJ1-3, with 7 positions matching TRBD1. This CDR3 region has 14 residues. Germline V gives CDR1 MDHEN, CDR2 SYDVKM. V shed 5 bases and J 8 bases; nucleotides not matched to a gene: 9.

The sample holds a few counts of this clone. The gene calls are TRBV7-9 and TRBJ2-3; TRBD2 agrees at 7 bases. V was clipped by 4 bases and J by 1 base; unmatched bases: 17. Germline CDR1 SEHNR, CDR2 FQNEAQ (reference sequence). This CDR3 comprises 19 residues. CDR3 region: CASSSQAVLAEWGTDTQYF. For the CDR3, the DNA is TGTGCCAGCAGCTCCCAAGCCGTTCTAGCGGAGTGGGGCACAGATACGCAGTATTTT.

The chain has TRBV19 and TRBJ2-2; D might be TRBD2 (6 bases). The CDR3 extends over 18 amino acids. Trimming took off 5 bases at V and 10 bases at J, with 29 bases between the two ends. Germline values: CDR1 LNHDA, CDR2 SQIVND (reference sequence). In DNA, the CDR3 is TGTGCCAGTAGTTCAGCGGGTCCGTCTCCGGGGTCCCTGAAGGAGCTGTTTTTT. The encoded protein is CASSSAGPSPGSLKELFF.

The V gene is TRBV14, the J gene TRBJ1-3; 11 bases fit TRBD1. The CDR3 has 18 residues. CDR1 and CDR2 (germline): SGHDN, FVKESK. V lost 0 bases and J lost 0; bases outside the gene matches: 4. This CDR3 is CASSQEGTGGYSGNTIYF. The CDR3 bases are TGTGCCAGCAGCCAAGAAGGGACAGGGGGTTACTCTGGAAACACCATATATTTT.

The CDR3 loop reads CASSSAPDRPTYEQYF. CDR3 coding DNA: TGTGCCAGCAGCTCGGCTCCGGACAGGCCAACCTACGAGCAGTACTTC. The J gene is TRBJ2-7, the V gene TRBV7-8; 7 bases fit TRBD1. Germline-derived CDR1 and CDR2 are SGHVS and FQNEAQ. Trimming cost V 4 bases and J 2 bases; bases outside gene matches: 11. The CDR3 is made up of 16 amino acids.

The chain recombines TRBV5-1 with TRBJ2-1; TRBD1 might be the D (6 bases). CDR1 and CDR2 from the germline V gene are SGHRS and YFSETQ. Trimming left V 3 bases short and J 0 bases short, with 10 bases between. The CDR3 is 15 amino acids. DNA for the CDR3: TGCGCCAGCAGCTCCACAGGGAACTCCTACAATGAGCAGTTCTTC. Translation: CASSSTGNSYNEQFF. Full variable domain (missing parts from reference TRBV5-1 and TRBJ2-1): KAGVTQTPRYLIKTRGQQVTLSCSPISGHRSVSWYQQTPGQGLQFLFEYFSETQRNKGNFPGRFSGRQFSNSRSEMNVSTLELGDSALYLCASSSTGNSYNEQFFGPGTRLTVL.

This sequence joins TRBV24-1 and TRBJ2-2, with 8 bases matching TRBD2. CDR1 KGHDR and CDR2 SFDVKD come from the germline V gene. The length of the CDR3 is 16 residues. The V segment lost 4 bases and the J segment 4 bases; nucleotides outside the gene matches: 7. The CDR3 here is CATSEPSGSITGELFF. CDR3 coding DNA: TGTGCCACCAGTGAACCCAGCGGGAGTATCACCGGGGAGCTGTTTTTT.

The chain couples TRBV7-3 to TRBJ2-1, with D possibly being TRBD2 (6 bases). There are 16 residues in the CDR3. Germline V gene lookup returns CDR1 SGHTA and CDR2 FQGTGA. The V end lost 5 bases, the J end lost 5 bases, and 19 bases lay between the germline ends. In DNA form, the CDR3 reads TGTGCCAGCAGCGTACTAGGAGGGGATACGGACAATGAGCAGTTCTTC. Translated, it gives CASSVLGGDTDNEQFF. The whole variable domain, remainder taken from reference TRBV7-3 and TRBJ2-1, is GAGVSQTPSNKVTEKGKYVELRCDPISGHTALYWYRQSLGQGPEFLIYFQGTGAADDSGLPNDRFFAVRPEGSVSTLKIQRTERGDSAVYLCASSVLGGDTDNEQFFGPGTRLTVL.

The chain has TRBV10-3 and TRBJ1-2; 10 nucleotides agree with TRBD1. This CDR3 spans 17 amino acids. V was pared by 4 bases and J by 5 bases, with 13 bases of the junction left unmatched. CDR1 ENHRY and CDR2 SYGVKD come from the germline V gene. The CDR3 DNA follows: TGTGCCATCAGTGGGACGGACAGGGGGTTAAAGGGGTATGGCTACACCTTC. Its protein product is CAISGTDRGLKGYGYTF.

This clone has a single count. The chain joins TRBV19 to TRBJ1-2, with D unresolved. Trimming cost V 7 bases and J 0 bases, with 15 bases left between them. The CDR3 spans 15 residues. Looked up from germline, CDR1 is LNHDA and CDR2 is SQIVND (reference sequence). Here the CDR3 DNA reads TGTGCCAGTATAGGACCTGGACTTCCTAACTATGGCTACACCTTC. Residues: CASIGPGLPNYGYTF.

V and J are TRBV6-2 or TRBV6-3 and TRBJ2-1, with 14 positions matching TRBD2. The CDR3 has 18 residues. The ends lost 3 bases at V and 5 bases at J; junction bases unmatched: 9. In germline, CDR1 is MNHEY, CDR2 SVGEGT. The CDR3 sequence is CASSYPGLAGEAHNEQFF. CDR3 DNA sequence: TGTGCCAGCAGTTATCCGGGACTAGCGGGAGAGGCCCACAATGAGCAGTTCTTC.

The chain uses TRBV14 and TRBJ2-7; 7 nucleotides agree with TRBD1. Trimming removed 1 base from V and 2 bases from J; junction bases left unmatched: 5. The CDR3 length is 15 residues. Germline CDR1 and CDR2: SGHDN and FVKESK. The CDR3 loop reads CASSQVQGNPYEQYF. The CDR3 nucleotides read TGTGCCAGCAGCCAAGTACAGGGGAATCCCTACGAGCAGTACTTC. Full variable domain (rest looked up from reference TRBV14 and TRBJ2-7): EAGVTQFPSHSVIEKGQTVTLRCDPISGHDNLYWYRRVMGKEIKFLLHFVKESKQDESGMPNNRFLAERTGGTYSTLKVQPAELEDSGVYFCASSQVQGNPYEQYFGPGTRLTVT.

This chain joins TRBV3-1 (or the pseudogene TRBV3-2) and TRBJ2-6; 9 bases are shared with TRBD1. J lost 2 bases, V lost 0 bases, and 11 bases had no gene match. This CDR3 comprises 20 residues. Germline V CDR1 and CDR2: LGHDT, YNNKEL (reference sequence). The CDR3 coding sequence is TGTGCCAGCAGCCAAGAGGGGACAGGGTGGAATTCGGCTGGGGCCAACGTCCTGACTTTC. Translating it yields CASSQEGTGWNSAGANVLTF.

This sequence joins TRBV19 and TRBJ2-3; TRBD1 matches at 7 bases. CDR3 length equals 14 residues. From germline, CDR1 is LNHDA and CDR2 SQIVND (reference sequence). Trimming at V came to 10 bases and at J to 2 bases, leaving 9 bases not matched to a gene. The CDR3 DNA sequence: TGTGCCACCCGAAGGGACAGTGTCACAGATACGCAGTATTTT. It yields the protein CATRRDSVTDTQYF.

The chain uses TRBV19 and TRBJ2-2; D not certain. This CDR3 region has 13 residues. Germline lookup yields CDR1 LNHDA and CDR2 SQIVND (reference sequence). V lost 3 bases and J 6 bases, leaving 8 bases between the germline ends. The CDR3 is CASSIRAAGELFF. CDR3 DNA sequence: TGTGCCAGTAGTATTAGAGCTGCCGGGGAGCTGTTTTTT.

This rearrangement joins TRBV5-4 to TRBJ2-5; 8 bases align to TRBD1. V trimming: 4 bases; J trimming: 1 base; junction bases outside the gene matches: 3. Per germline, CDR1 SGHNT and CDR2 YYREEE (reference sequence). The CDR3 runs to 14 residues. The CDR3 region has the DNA TGTGCCAGCAGCGGAACAGGGGGCCAAGAGACCCAGTACTTC. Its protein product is CASSGTGGQETQYF.

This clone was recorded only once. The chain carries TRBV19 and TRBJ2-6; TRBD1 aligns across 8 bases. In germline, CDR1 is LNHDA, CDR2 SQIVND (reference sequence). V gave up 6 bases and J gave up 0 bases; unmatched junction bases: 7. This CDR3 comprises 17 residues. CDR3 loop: CASREGQVSSGANVLTF. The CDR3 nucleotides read TGTGCCAGTAGGGAGGGACAGGTTAGCTCTGGGGCCAACGTCCTGACTTTC.

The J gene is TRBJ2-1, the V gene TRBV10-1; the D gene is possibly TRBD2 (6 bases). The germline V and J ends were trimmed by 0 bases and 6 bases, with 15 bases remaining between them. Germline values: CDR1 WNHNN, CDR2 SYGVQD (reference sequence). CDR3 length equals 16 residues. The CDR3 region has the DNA TGCGCCAGCAGTGAGTCATATAGGGAGGCGGCCAATGAGCAGTTCTTC. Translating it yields CASSESYREAANEQFF.

CDR3 sequence (DNA): TGTGCCAGTAGCCGGACAGTCGGGGTTAGCAATCAGCCCCAGCATTTT. It yields the protein CASSRTVGVSNQPQHF. V and J are TRBV19 and TRBJ1-5, with a tentative D call TRBD1 (6 bases). Trimming left V 6 bases short and J 0 bases short, with 15 bases between. The germline gives CDR1 LNHDA, CDR2 SQIVND (reference sequence). CDR3 length equals 16 residues.

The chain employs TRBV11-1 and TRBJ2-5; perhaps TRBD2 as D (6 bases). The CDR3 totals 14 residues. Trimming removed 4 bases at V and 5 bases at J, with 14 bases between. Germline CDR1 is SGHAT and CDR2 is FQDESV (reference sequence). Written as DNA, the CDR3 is TGTGCCAGCAGCTCAGGGACTGTCCGCGAGACCCAGTACTTC. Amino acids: CASSSGTVRETQYF.